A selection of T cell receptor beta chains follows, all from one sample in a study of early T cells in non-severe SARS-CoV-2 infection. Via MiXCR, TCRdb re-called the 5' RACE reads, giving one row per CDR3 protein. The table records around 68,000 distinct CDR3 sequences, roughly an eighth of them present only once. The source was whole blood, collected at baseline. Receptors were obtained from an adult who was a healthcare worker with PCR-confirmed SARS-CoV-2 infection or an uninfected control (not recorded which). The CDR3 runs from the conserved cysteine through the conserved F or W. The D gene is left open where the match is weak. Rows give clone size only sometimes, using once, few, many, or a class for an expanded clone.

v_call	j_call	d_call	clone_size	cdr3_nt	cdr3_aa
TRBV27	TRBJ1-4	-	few	TGTGCCAGCAGTTTATGGGGGCTTGGGGAAAAACTGTTTTTT	CASSLWGLGEKLFF
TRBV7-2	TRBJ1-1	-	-	TGTGCCAGCAGCTACGGACGTAAAGCTTTCTTT	CASSYGRKAFF
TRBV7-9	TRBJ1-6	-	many	TGTGCCAGCAGCTCGCCAAGTAATAATTCACCCCTCCACTTT	CASSSPSNNSPLHF
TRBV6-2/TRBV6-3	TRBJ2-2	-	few	TGTGCCAGCAGTTACCCTACCCTGGCGGGGGAGCTGTTTTTT	CASSYPTLAGELFF
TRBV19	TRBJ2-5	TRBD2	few	TGTGCCAGTAGCACCAAGTTCCCGACTAGCGGGGGACAAGAGACCCAGTACTTC	CASSTKFPTSGGQETQYF
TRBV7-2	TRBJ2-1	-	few	TGTGCCAGCAGCTTATCACCGCCGGATGAGCAGTTCTTC	CASSLSPPDEQFF
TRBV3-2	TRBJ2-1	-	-	TGTGCCAGCAGCCAAGTACAGAGGAACAATGAGCAGTTCTTC	CASSQVQRNNEQFF
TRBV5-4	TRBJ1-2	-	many	TGTGCCAGCAGCCCGGACAGATTCTATGGCTACACCTTC	CASSPDRFYGYTF
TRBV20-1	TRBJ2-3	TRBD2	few	TGCAGTGCTAGAGCCACCGGGACTACAACCACAGATACGCAGTATTTT	CSARATGTTTTDTQYF
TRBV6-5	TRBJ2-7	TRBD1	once	TGTGCCAGCAGTTACTCGAAAGGGGCAGGGGGCTACGAGCAGTACTTC	CASSYSKGAGGYEQYF
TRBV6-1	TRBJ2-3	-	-	TGTGCCAGCACCGAACGCCTAGCGATCGATACGCAGTATTTT	CASTERLAIDTQYF
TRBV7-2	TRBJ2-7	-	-	TGTGCCAGCAGCCTATCGGACGGGCCCTACGAGCAGTACTTC	CASSLSDGPYEQYF
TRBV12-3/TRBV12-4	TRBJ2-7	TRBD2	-	TGTGCCAGCAGGCGACGGTCTAGCGGGGCGAGCTCCTACGAGCAGTACTTC	CASRRRSSGASSYEQYF
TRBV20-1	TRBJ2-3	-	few	TGCAGTGCTAGACGCATAGTGGTTTTAGATACGCAGTATTTT	CSARRIVVLDTQYF
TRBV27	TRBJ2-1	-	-	TGTGCCAGCAGTTCCTCGGCCGTACAGGGAAATGAGCAGTTCTTC	CASSSSAVQGNEQFF
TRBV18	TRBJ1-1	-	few	TGTGCCAGCTCGTTCGGGACGAGCACTGAAGCTTTCTTT	CASSFGTSTEAFF
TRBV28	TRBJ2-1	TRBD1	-	TGTGCCAGCAGTCGATGGACAGGGGGTATAAGCTCCTACAATGAGCAGTTCTTC	CASSRWTGGISSYNEQFF
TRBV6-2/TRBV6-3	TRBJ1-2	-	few	TGTGCCAGCAGGCCACCCGGGAGTAAAGTTGGCTACACCTTC	CASRPPGSKVGYTF
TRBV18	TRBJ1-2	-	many	TGTGCCAGCTCACCACCTGTCGCAGGTACCTTCACCTTC	CASSPPVAGTFTF
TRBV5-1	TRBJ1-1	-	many	TGCGCCAGCAGCTTGGCGCAGGGAAGAACTGAAGCTTTCTTT	CASSLAQGRTEAFF
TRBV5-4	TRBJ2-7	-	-	TGTGCCAGCAGCTCCGGACTGGACTACGAGCAGTACTTC	CASSSGLDYEQYF
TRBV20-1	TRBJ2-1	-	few	TGCAGTGCTAGAGTGGTCTCCATCGGCTCCTACAATGAGCAGTTCTTC	CSARVVSIGSYNEQFF
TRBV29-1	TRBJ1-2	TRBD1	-	TGCAGCGTTAACACGGGACAGAGATTTTATGGCTACACCTTC	CSVNTGQRFYGYTF
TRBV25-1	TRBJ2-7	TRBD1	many	TGTGCCAGCAGTGAGGACAGGGCCGGAGTGGAGCAGTACTTC	CASSEDRAGVEQYF
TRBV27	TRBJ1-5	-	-	TGTGCCAGCAGTCCCGGGGATAGGGGAAATCAGCCCCAGCATTTT	CASSPGDRGNQPQHF
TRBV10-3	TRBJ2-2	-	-	TGTGCCACCCAACCGGGGCGGGGCGGGGAGCTGTTTTTT	CATQPGRGGELFF
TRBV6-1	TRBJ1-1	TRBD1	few	TGTGCCAGCGACGACAGGGGTTCAACTGAAGCTTTCTTT	CASDDRGSTEAFF
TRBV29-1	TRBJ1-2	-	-	TGCAGCGCCCCGTTAGGCAACTCTAACTATGGCTACACCTTC	CSAPLGNSNYGYTF
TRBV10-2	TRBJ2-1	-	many	TGCGCCAGCTGGGGGGTCGCTAGCAATGAGCAGTTCTTC	CASWGVASNEQFF
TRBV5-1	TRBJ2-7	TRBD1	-	TGCGCCAGCAGCTTGGAGGCCAGGGGGTCCGGGGAGCAGTACTTC	CASSLEARGSGEQYF
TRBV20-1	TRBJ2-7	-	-	TGCAGTGCTACCGCGAGGGAGCAGTACTTC	CSATAREQYF
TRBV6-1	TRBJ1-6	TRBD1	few	TGTGCCAGCAGTTCGGACAGGGTCGAAAATTCACCCCTCCACTTT	CASSSDRVENSPLHF
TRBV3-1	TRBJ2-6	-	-	TGTGCCAGCAGCCAACCGGGGGCTGGGGCCAACGTCCTGACTTTC	CASSQPGAGANVLTF
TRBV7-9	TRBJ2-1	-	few	TGTGCCAGCAGCTTAGGGGTGAATGAGCAGTTCTTC	CASSLGVNEQFF
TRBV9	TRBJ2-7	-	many	TGCGCCAGCAGCCGCGGAGCTGAGGGCGAGCAGTACTTC	CASSRGAEGEQYF
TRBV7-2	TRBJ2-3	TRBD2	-	TGTGCCAGCAGCCTCCTAGCGGGAGGGGTAGATACGCAGTATTTT	CASSLLAGGVDTQYF
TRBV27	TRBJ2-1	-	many	TGTGCCAGCAGTTTAAAGGGGTTCTCCTACAATGAGCAGTTCTTC	CASSLKGFSYNEQFF
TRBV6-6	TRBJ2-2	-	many	TGTGCCAGCAGTTACGAGCGGCTTTTCACCGGGGAGCTGTTTTTT	CASSYERLFTGELFF
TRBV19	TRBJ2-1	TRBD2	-	TGTGCCAGTAGTATAGCGGGGGGAGGGCTCCGTTCGGTGCAGTTCTTC	CASSIAGGGLRSVQFF
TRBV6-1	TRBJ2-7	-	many	TGTGCCAGCAGTGAGAGCCCCTCCGAGCAGTACTTC	CASSESPSEQYF
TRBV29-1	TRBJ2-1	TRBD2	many	TGCAGCGCTAACTGGGGGACTAGCGGGAGGAATGAGCAGTTCTTC	CSANWGTSGRNEQFF